A selection of T cell receptor beta chains follows, all from one sample in a study of graft-versus-host responses after intestinal transplantation. Clones were read by immunoSEQ multiplex PCR, and TCRdb kept only the in-frame ones, dropping some. Among about 50,000 clones listed, 85% to 95% were seen once. No antigen has been identified for these receptors. The material was unstimulated CD4+ T cells sorted from spleen or lymph node cells, obtained before transplant. The receptors originated from a human donor who was the organ donor for an intestinal transplant. Each CDR3 is given with its conserved first and last residue. The D gene is left open where the match is weak. The listing skips clone size in some rows; elsewhere it reads once, few, many or a size class.

CDR3,DNA,V,J,size,D
CASSQDKGYNEQFF,TGTGCCAGCAGCCAAGATAAAGGTTACAATGAGCAGTTCTTC,TRBV4-2,TRBJ2-1,.,.
CASSGRSDTGELFF,TGTGCCAGCAGCGGGAGGTCTGACACCGGGGAGCTGTTTTTT,TRBV9,TRBJ2-2,.,.
CASNRGPNNEQFF,TGTGCCAGCAACAGGGGACCAAACAATGAGCAGTTCTTC,TRBV19,TRBJ2-1,few,TRBD1
CSVAQGYSYNEQFF,TGCAGCGTTGCCCAGGGGTACTCCTACAATGAGCAGTTCTTC,TRBV29-1,TRBJ2-1,once,.
CASKAGHYEQYF,TGTGCCAGCAAGGCGGGACACTACGAGCAGTACTTC,TRBV28,TRBJ2-7,.,.
CASSPRGIRTSPHYEQFF,TGTGCCAGCAGCCCACGAGGAATAAGGACAAGCCCCCACTATGAGCAGTTCTTC,TRBV13,TRBJ2-1,.,.
CASSAGGLETQYF,TGTGCCAGCTCAGCGGGAGGATTGGAGACCCAGTACTTC,TRBV18,TRBJ2-5,.,TRBD2
CASRVTGGHNQPQHF,TGTGCCAGTAGAGTCACAGGGGGCCACAATCAGCCCCAGCATTTT,TRBV19,TRBJ1-5,once,TRBD1
CASSGGLAGFTSTDTQYF,TGTGCCAGCAGCGGGGGACTAGCGGGTTTCACTAGCACAGATACGCAGTATTTT,TRBV9,TRBJ2-3,.,TRBD2
CASSLVAGGPSYEQYF,TGCGCCAGCAGCTTGGTAGCGGGAGGGCCCTCCTACGAGCAGTACTTC,TRBV5-1,TRBJ2-7,.,TRBD2
CASSPRDVRSYEQYF,TGTGCCAGCTCACCCCGTGATGTACGCTCCTACGAGCAGTACTTC,TRBV18,TRBJ2-7,.,.
CASSPESQETQYF,TGTGCCAGCAGCCCCGAGAGCCAAGAGACCCAGTACTTC,TRBV7-8,TRBJ2-5,.,.
CASSTGTSGRRETQYF,TGTGCCAGCAGCACCGGGACTAGCGGGAGAAGAGAGACCCAGTACTTC,TRBV5-4,TRBJ2-5,.,TRBD2
CASSLSTSGGNEQFF,TGTGCCAGCAGCTTAAGTACTAGCGGGGGGAATGAGCAGTTCTTC,TRBV7-3,TRBJ2-1,.,TRBD2
CASSQKGVREQYF,TGTGCCAGCAGCCAAAAAGGGGTGAGGGAGCAGTACTTC,TRBV14,TRBJ2-7,.,.
CASSLFPSENTGELFF,TGTGCCAGCAGTTTGTTTCCTAGCGAGAACACCGGGGAGCTGTTTTTT,TRBV28,TRBJ2-2,.,.
CASSLLSLARDEQFF,TGTGCCAGTAGTCTATTGAGCTTAGCGAGGGATGAGCAGTTCTTC,TRBV19,TRBJ2-1,.,.
CASSHSPSDGTDTQYF,TGCGCCAGCAGCCATAGCCCCTCGGACGGCACAGATACGCAGTATTTT,TRBV4-1,TRBJ2-3,.,.
CAASGGEYNEQFF,TGTGCCGCCTCGGGGGGGGAATACAATGAGCAGTTCTTC,TRBV10-3,TRBJ2-1,.,TRBD2
CASTSTGSVAEAFF,TGTGCCAGCACCTCTACAGGGAGTGTGGCTGAAGCTTTCTTT,TRBV6-5,TRBJ1-1,.,.
CASCKSGRGYEQYF,TGTGCCAGCTGTAAAAGCGGGAGAGGCTACGAGCAGTACTTC,TRBV2,TRBJ2-7,few,TRBD2
CATSTGGNQPQHF,TGTGCCACCAGCACAGGGGGCAATCAGCCCCAGCATTTT,TRBV15,TRBJ1-5,.,.
CASSQEDRDEQYF,TGTGCCAGCAGCCAAGAGGACAGGGACGAGCAGTACTTC,TRBV4-2,TRBJ2-7,.,TRBD1
CASSARRDSPDTQYF,TGTGCCAGCAGCGCGCGCCGGGACTCCCCAGATACGCAGTATTTT,TRBV7-9,TRBJ2-3,.,.
CASSLVPQGDTEAFF,TGTGCCAGCAGCTTAGTTCCCCAAGGGGACACTGAAGCTTTCTTT,TRBV7-9,TRBJ1-1,.,.
CASSISTSGTYEQYF,TGTGCCAGTAGTATTTCGACTAGCGGAACCTACGAGCAGTACTTC,TRBV19,TRBJ2-7,once,TRBD2
CASSLDTDEQYF,TGTGCCAGCAGCTTGGACACGGACGAGCAGTACTTC,TRBV5-4,TRBJ2-7,.,.